The 20 T cell receptor beta chains below were found in one sample sequenced in a study of post-analysis software for immune sequencing data. Overall study results and limits: Roughly five TRBV segments appeared more often in patients than in controls, and TRBV5-6, TRBV5-1 and TRBV20-1 were among these.

TCR beta cDNA libraries had unique molecular identifiers. TCRdb analysed the PCR reads with MiXCR anew, one entry per CDR3 protein. The data contain approximately 690,000 distinct CDR3 sequences, roughly three fifths of them singletons. What these receptors recognize is not known. The sample consisted of blood. The receptors derive from a girl aged 2-10 years with multiple sclerosis.

This sequence joins TRBV29-1 and TRBJ1-2, with no clear D. V lost 3 bases, J lost 3 bases, and 8 bases lay in between. CDR1 and CDR2 from the germline V gene are SQVTM and ANQGSEA. The CDR3 runs to 12 residues. CDR3 sequence (DNA): TGCAGCGTTGACCCTGGGGACTATGGCTACACCTTC. Protein: CSVDPGDYGYTF.

The rearrangement joins TRBV27 to TRBJ2-5; D may match TRBD1 or TRBD2 (7 bases each). Gene TRBJ2-7 matches the end of the DNA better, so the J call may be wrong. Germline values: CDR1 MNHEY, CDR2 SMNVEV (reference sequence). This CDR3 spans 13 amino acids. The CDR3 here is CASRAGQNYEQYF. CDR3 coding DNA: TGTGCCAGCAGAGCGGGACAGAACTACGAGCAGTACTTC.

A few counts support this clonotype. This CDR3 reads CASSLVQVTDTQYF. CDR3 DNA sequence: TGTGCCAGCAGCTTAGTACAAGTCACAGATACGCAGTATTTT. The chain links TRBV7-8 to TRBJ2-3; no clear D gene. V was clipped by 1 base and J by 2 bases, with 7 bases between them. The CDR3 has 14 residues. CDR1 and CDR2 (germline): SGHVS, FQNEAQ.

The CDR3 is CSAVLRDTEAFF. The CDR3 nucleotides are TGCAGTGCTGTTCTAAGGGATACTGAAGCTTTCTTT. The chain is built from TRBV20-1 and TRBJ1-1; D not certain. Trimming left V 5 bases short and J 5 bases short, with 12 bases between. The CDR3 loop spans 12 amino acids. Germline V gene sequence: CDR1 DFQATT, CDR2 SNEGSKA (reference sequence).

This clonotype was recorded a few times. The chain carries TRBV18 and TRBJ2-4; TRBD1 is a possible D gene (5 bases). V was cut by 2 bases and J by 9 bases, with 17 bases left in between. CDR3 length: 15 amino acids. Germline values: CDR1 KGHSH, CDR2 LQKENI. CDR3 sequence: CASSPDSHGVGIQYF. CDR3 sequence (DNA): TGTGCCAGCTCACCAGACAGTCACGGAGTCGGCATTCAGTACTTC.

The genes are TRBV5-1 and TRBJ1-1, with TRBD1 identical over 7 bases. This CDR3 spans 17 amino acids. Trimming cost V 3 bases and J 6 bases; bases outside gene matches: 17. Looked up from germline, CDR1 is SGHRS and CDR2 is YFSETQ. The CDR3 bases are TGCGCCAGCAGCTCCCGGGTGGGACAGAACAAGATTGCTGAAGCTTTCTTT. Translated: CASSSRVGQNKIAEAFF.

This clonotype was found a few times. This chain uses TRBV15 with TRBJ1-6; no definite D call. CDR1 is LNHNV and CDR2 is YYDKDF in the germline V gene (reference sequence). This CDR3 contains 12 residues. Trimming cost V 3 bases and J 9 bases, with 6 bases left between them. Here the CDR3 DNA reads TGTGCCACCAGCAGCACCCTTTCACCCCTCCACTTT. Translated, it gives CATSSTLSPLHF.

This chain joins TRBV25-1 and TRBJ2-7; D is ambiguous. With the DNA end fitting TRBJ2-5 better, the J assignment may be wrong. The CDR3 extends over 14 amino acids. Germline values: CDR1 MGHDK, CDR2 SYGVNS. CDR3 in DNA: TGTGCCAGCAGTGACTTATCATTCCAAGAGACCCAGTACTTC. Translation gives CASSDLSFQETQYF.

This chain joins TRBV7-2 and TRBJ2-5; no clear D. This CDR3 spans 14 amino acids. Germline V gene data show CDR1 as SGHTA and CDR2 as FQGNSA. V was shortened by 1 base and J by 3 bases, with 9 bases between the two germline ends. The DNA of the CDR3 is TGTGCCAGCAGCTTAGGCCGGGTTAAAGAGACCCAGTACTTC. Its translation is CASSLGRVKETQYF.

This clonotype was seen at least ten times. The chain has TRBV7-9 and TRBJ2-3, with 9 bases lining up with TRBD1. Per germline, CDR1 SEHNR and CDR2 FQNEAQ (reference sequence). After removal of 5 bases from V and 3 bases from J, the junction contained 3 bases not matched to a gene. The CDR3 has 14 residues. The CDR3: CASSRGQGTDTQYF. The DNA of the CDR3 is TGTGCCAGCAGCCGGGGACAGGGAACAGATACGCAGTATTTT.

This clonotype was seen a few times. The V and J genes are TRBV4-3 and TRBJ2-1; D remains unclear. V was shortened by 1 base and J by 4 bases, with 11 bases between the two germline ends. CDR1 is LGHNA and CDR2 is YSLEER in the germline V gene. This CDR3 region has 15 residues. In DNA form, the CDR3 reads TGCGCCAGCAGCCAAGTCCGAAGTCAGTACAATGAGCAGTTCTTC. Amino acid sequence: CASSQVRSQYNEQFF.

V usage is TRBV7-3 and J usage is TRBJ2-1; D remains unclear. CDR3 size: 16 residues. Looked up from germline, CDR1 is SGHTA and CDR2 is FQGTGA. Trimming removed 5 bases from V and 4 bases from J, with 18 bases in between. The DNA for the CDR3 is TGTGCCAGCAGCCCTAACGACGGGCTGCGTTACAATGAGCAGTTCTTC. Translated: CASSPNDGLRYNEQFF.

V usage is TRBV12-3 or TRBV12-4 and J usage is TRBJ2-7, with 8 bases matching TRBD2. This CDR3 has 13 amino acids. Trimming removed 8 bases from V and 5 bases from J; junction bases left unmatched: 8. This CDR3 is CASRGSGTHEQYF. DNA for the CDR3: TGTGCCAGCCGAGGTAGCGGGACCCACGAGCAGTACTTC.

This chain joins TRBV29-1 and TRBJ2-5; tentatively, D is TRBD2 (6 bases). V was clipped by 1 base and J by 1 base, with 16 bases between them. CDR1 SQVTM and CDR2 ANQGSEA come from the germline V gene. This CDR3 is 16 amino acids long. The CDR3 bases are TGCAGCGTTGAAGGGTCGTGGGGGGAGCTCCAAGAGACCCAGTACTTC. Protein product: CSVEGSWGELQETQYF.

This chain links TRBV28 with TRBJ2-5, with TRBD2 matching 8 bases. The J call may be incorrect, as the DNA end agrees better with TRBJ2-7. The CDR3 is 14 amino acids. Germline-derived CDR1 and CDR2 are MDHEN and SYDVKM. CDR3 DNA: TGTGCCAGCAGTTCAGGGGCTAGCGGGCACGAGCAGTACTTC. This sequence encodes CASSSGASGHEQYF.

The chain links TRBV20-1 to TRBJ1-5; unclear D gene. V lost 3 bases, J lost 3 bases, and 12 bases lay in between. Germline-derived CDR1 and CDR2 are DFQATT and SNEGSKA (reference sequence). The CDR3 has 14 residues. CDR3 DNA: TGCAGTGCTAGCCCTCCGGGGTTCAATCAGCCCCAGCATTTT. It codes for CSASPPGFNQPQHF.

As regards this clonotype: One end of the junction fails to match germline, which may point to a read error. This rearrangement joins TRBV9 to TRBJ2-3, with D possibly matching TRBD2 (5 bases). The germline V gene encodes CDR1 SGDLS and CDR2 YYNGEE. The CDR3 runs to 14 residues. The CDR3 DNA sequence: TGTGCCAACAGCGTAGAGGGTCTAGCAGATACGCAGTATTTT. This gives the protein CANSVEGLADTQYF.

This clonotype appeared a few times. The chain carries TRBV20-1 and TRBJ2-3; D gene unclear. The CDR3 has 15 residues. Germline V gene lookup returns CDR1 DFQATT and CDR2 SNEGSKA (reference sequence). V was trimmed by 0 bases and J by 3 bases, leaving 13 bases between them. This chain's CDR3 is CSARDNSPLTDTQYF. CDR3 coding DNA: TGCAGTGCTAGAGATAACAGTCCACTGACAGATACGCAGTATTTT.

The J gene is TRBJ2-1, the V gene TRBV6-2 or TRBV6-3, with 7 bases that match TRBD1. J lost 6 bases, V lost 2 bases, and 7 bases had no gene match. This CDR3 has 15 residues. CDR1 is MNHEY, CDR2 SVGEGT, per germline. The CDR3 bases are TGTGCCAGCAGTTACCTTAGACAGGGACGCAATGAGCAGTTCTTC. Amino acids: CASSYLRQGRNEQFF.

The gene calls are TRBV6-2 or TRBV6-3 and TRBJ2-3; no clear D gene. Trimming removed 2 bases from V and 3 bases from J, with 6 bases in between. The CDR3 consists of 13 residues. Germline CDR1 reads MNHEY; CDR2 reads SVGEGT. This CDR3 is CASSYPETDTQYF. CDR3 bases: TGTGCCAGCAGTTACCCGGAGACAGATACGCAGTATTTT.